These 24 T cell receptor beta chains were all obtained from the same sample, sequenced in a study of OX40 agonist ivuxolimab in advanced cancers. TCRdb's table, derived via immunoSEQ multiplex PCR, lists solely in-frame clones and lacks some. The sample lists fewer than 55,000 clones; around 87% were seen once. Specimen: CD4+ or CD8+ T cells sorted from blood, collected in a trial of the OX40 agonist ivuxolimab. Every receptor here comes from an adult with an advanced solid tumor such as melanoma, head and neck, liver or kidney cancer.

V and J are TRBV2 and TRBJ1-2, with D hard to call. Trimming removed 7 bases from V and 7 bases from J, with 22 bases in between. The CDR3 runs 15 residues. The germline V gene has CDR1 SNHLY and CDR2 FYNNEI. The CDR3 DNA sequence: TGTGCCAGCACGCCCGGGCTCCTTATGGGTCGTGGCTACACCTTC. It encodes CASTPGLLMGRGYTF.

About this clone itself: At one end, the junction sequence differs from germline, possibly due to a read error. The genes are TRBV5-8 and TRBJ2-3; the match to TRBD2 covers 7 bases. Germline V CDR1 and CDR2: SGHTS, YDEGEE. CDR3 length: 13 residues. CDR3 sequence reads: CASSLEGGTSLPW. CDR3 nucleotides: TGTGCCAGCAGCTTGGAGGGAGGGACTTCCCTCCCATGG.

The J gene is TRBJ1-5, the V gene TRBV5-1; a weak D match, TRBD1 (6 bases). This CDR3 comprises 15 residues. V lost 1 base, J lost 7 bases, and 15 bases lay in between. CDR1 and CDR2 (germline): SGHRS, YFSETQ. CDR3 sequence: CASSLSAGGGQPQHF. The CDR3 region has the DNA TGCGCCAGCAGCTTGAGTGCGGGGGGCGGCCAGCCCCAGCATTTT.

This chain connects TRBV29-1 to TRBJ1-5; a weak D match, TRBD1 (5 bases). In germline, CDR1 is SQVTM, CDR2 ANQGSEA. This CDR3 spans 13 amino acids. The ends were cut back, 3 bases at V and 2 bases at J, with 8 bases in the middle. CDR3 loop: CSVEQGGNQPQHF. In DNA form, the CDR3 reads TGCAGCGTTGAGCAAGGGGGCAATCAGCCCCAGCATTTT.

The rearrangement joins TRBV6-6 to TRBJ1-2; D remains unclear. The CDR3 has 16 residues. The germline gives CDR1 MNHNY, CDR2 SVGAGI (reference sequence). The V end lost 7 bases, the J end lost 0 bases, and 18 bases lay between the germline ends. The DNA for the CDR3 is TGTGCCAGCACCTACTCAGGTGTTCAAGCTAACTATGGCTACACCTTC. This codes for CASTYSGVQANYGYTF.

The rearrangement uses TRBV5-1 and TRBJ2-1, with 14 bases matching TRBD2. This CDR3 contains 17 residues. Germline V gives CDR1 SGHRS, CDR2 YFSETQ. V lost 4 bases, J lost 3 bases, and 6 bases stayed unmatched. The CDR3 DNA reads as TGCGCCAGCAGCACTGGGACTAGCGGGAGCCTCTACAATGAGCAGTTCTTC. Translated: CASSTGTSGSLYNEQFF.

This clone was seen just once. The rearrangement links TRBV7-2 to TRBJ2-1; TRBD2 agrees at 9 bases. This CDR3 region has 13 residues. Germline values: CDR1 SGHTA, CDR2 FQGNSA. After removal of 4 bases from V and 9 bases from J, the junction contained 4 bases not matched to a gene. CDR3: CASSWGLAGEQFF. CDR3 nucleotides: TGTGCCAGCAGCTGGGGACTAGCCGGTGAGCAGTTCTTC.

The CDR3 DNA reads TGTGCCAGCAGCTTCGGACAGGGCGGGTATAGCAATCAGCCCCAGCATTTT. This translates into CASSFGQGGYSNQPQHF. J is TRBJ1-5 and V is TRBV7-9; TRBD1 aligns across 8 bases. The CDR3 length is 17 residues. V lost 3 bases and J lost 0; bases outside the gene matches: 7. CDR1 and CDR2 from the germline V gene are SEHNR and FQNEAQ (reference sequence).

The chain employs TRBV30 and TRBJ2-1; D remains ambiguous. CDR3 length equals 10 residues. Germline CDR1 and CDR2: GTSNPN and SVGIG (reference sequence). The V end was cut by 1 base, the J end by 10 bases, with 5 bases between. CDR3 bases: TGTGCCTGGAGTGCCGAAGAGCAGTTCTTC. Its translation is CAWSAEEQFF. The full variable domain, rest sourced from reference TRBV30 and TRBJ2-1, is SQTIHQWPATLVQPVGSPLSLECTVEGTSNPNLYWYRQAAGRGLQLLFYSVGIGQISSEVPQNLSASRPQDRQFILSSKKLLLSDSGFYLCAWSAEEQFFGPGTRLTVL.

The chain couples TRBV6-5 to TRBJ1-1; the D gene is possibly TRBD1 (5 bases). With 7 bases removed from V and 4 bases from J, the gap between germline ends came to 13 bases. The CDR3 loop spans 13 amino acids. Per germline, CDR1 MNHEY and CDR2 SVGAGI. CDR3 bases: TGTGCCAGCACGTCGCAGGGTAGCACTGAAGCTTTCTTT. Amino acid sequence: CASTSQGSTEAFF.

The chain couples TRBV4-1 to TRBJ2-1, with 11 bases fitting TRBD2. J gave up 6 bases and V 4 bases, and 8 bases lay outside the gene matches. Germline V gene sequence: CDR1 MGHRA, CDR2 YSYEKL. There are 16 residues in the CDR3. This chain's CDR3 is CASSPSLAGDRNEQFF. The CDR3 DNA reads TGCGCCAGCAGCCCTTCACTAGCGGGAGATCGCAATGAGCAGTTCTTC.

The J gene is TRBJ2-2, the V gene TRBV11-2, with 7 bases matching TRBD1. The CDR3 totals 15 residues. Trimming took 3 bases from V and 0 from J; bases not matched to a gene: 1. The germline V gene encodes CDR1 SGHAT and CDR2 FQNNGV. The CDR3 spells CASSLGQTNTGELFF. Here the CDR3 DNA reads TGTGCCAGCAGCTTGGGACAGACGAACACCGGGGAGCTGTTTTTT.

V usage is TRBV19 and J usage is TRBJ2-3; 9 bases are shared with TRBD2. Germline trimming cut 5 bases from V and 2 bases from J; bases unmatched to any gene: 5. Germline assignment: CDR1 LNHDA and CDR2 SQIVND (reference sequence). The CDR3 is 15 residues long. The CDR3 loop is CASSPSGGTTDTQYF. CDR3 sequence (DNA): TGTGCCAGTAGTCCAAGCGGGGGGACCACAGATACGCAGTATTTT.

This clone turned up a few times. The genes are TRBV6-1 and TRBJ2-7; D is possibly TRBD2 (5 bases). Trimming stripped 6 bases from V and 1 base from J, with 13 bases between. The germline gives CDR1 MNHNS, CDR2 SASEGT. This CDR3 spans 14 amino acids. CDR3 region: CASRIPRTSYEQYF. The CDR3 DNA reads TGTGCCAGCAGAATTCCCCGGACTTCCTACGAGCAGTACTTC.

V usage is TRBV5-5 and J usage is TRBJ1-2; 7 nucleotides match TRBD1. There are 14 residues in the CDR3. Germline assignment: CDR1 SGHKS and CDR2 YYEKEE (reference sequence). The V gene end was trimmed by 4 bases and the J gene end by 2 bases; junction bases not matched to a gene: 5. CDR3 sequence (DNA): TGTGCCAGCAGCGCCCGGGACAGCAACTATGGCTACACCTTC. Protein: CASSARDSNYGYTF.

The CDR3 nucleotides read TGTGCCAGCAGTGGGGACAGGGCCGCTGAAGCTTTCTTT. This codes for CASSGDRAAEAFF. The V call is TRBV2, the J call TRBJ1-1, with 9 nucleotides matching TRBD1. Per the germline V gene, CDR1 is SNHLY and CDR2 is FYNNEI. The CDR3 consists of 13 residues. With V trimmed by 4 bases and J by 6 bases, 3 bases remained unmatched.

The CDR3 region is CASSVGTAQETQYF. CDR3 nucleotides: TGCGCCAGCAGCGTGGGGACAGCTCAAGAGACCCAGTACTTC. The V gene is TRBV5-1, the J gene TRBJ2-5; TRBD1 matches 7 bases. Looked up from germline, CDR1 is SGHRS and CDR2 is YFSETQ. The V gene end was trimmed by 4 bases and the J gene end by 2 bases; junction bases not matched to a gene: 5. The CDR3 is 14 residues long.

In its sample, this clone is medium-sized. This rearrangement joins TRBV6-1 to TRBJ1-3; the D is unclear. The CDR3 runs 14 residues. Trimming pared 2 bases from V and 4 bases from J, leaving 9 bases between. Germline V gives CDR1 MNHNS, CDR2 SASEGT. The CDR3 region has the DNA TGTGCCAGCAGTGAATTAGAGAGGGGAAACACCATATATTTT. The encoded protein is CASSELERGNTIYF.

The V gene is TRBV27, the J gene TRBJ2-1; D gene ambiguous. Germline CDR1 MNHEY, CDR2 SMNVEV (reference sequence). The CDR3 is 15 amino acids. Trimming took off 5 bases at V and 0 bases at J, with 11 bases between the two ends. CDR3 protein: CASSPRWSSYNEQFF. The CDR3 nucleotides read TGTGCCAGCAGTCCCAGATGGAGCTCCTACAATGAGCAGTTCTTC.

This chain links TRBV9 with TRBJ2-3; TRBD2 matches at 7 bases. This CDR3 spans 16 amino acids. V lost 0 bases and J lost 7; bases outside the gene matches: 11. Germline loops: CDR1 SGDLS, CDR2 YYNGEE. The CDR3 spells CASSVGVSGFGNTQYF. CDR3 sequence (DNA): TGTGCCAGCAGCGTAGGGGTTAGCGGGTTCGGGAATACGCAGTATTTT.

The V and J genes are TRBV5-1 and TRBJ2-3, with D unclear. V was clipped by 0 bases and J by 10 bases, with 15 bases between them. The CDR3 is 14 residues long. The germline gives CDR1 SGHRS, CDR2 YFSETQ. CDR3 protein: CASSLEAQLAPQYF. The DNA of the CDR3 is TGCGCCAGCAGCTTGGAAGCCCAGCTCGCTCCGCAGTATTTT.

The V call is TRBV28, the J call TRBJ2-2; D remains ambiguous. Trimming stripped 5 bases from V and 6 bases from J, with 13 bases between. Germline loops: CDR1 MDHEN, CDR2 SYDVKM. This CDR3 has 14 residues. The CDR3 spells CASSPSGIAGELFF. The DNA of the CDR3 is TGTGCCAGCAGTCCCTCTGGCATAGCCGGGGAGCTGTTTTTT.

This clone appeared once. The chain links TRBV5-4 to TRBJ2-3; 8 nucleotides align to TRBD2. Per germline, CDR1 SGHNT and CDR2 YYREEE (reference sequence). The junction had 12 bases not matched to a gene; V was cut back by 4 bases and J by 2 bases. The CDR3 has 17 amino acids. CDR3 in DNA: TGTGCCAGCAGCATAAGATTAGCGGGGCCAATCACAGATACGCAGTATTTT. Protein: CASSIRLAGPITDTQYF.

The chain links TRBV7-2 to TRBJ2-7; D might be TRBD1 (5 bases). The ends were cut back, 3 bases at V and 1 base at J, with 10 bases in the middle. Germline CDR1 SGHTA, CDR2 FQGNSA. This CDR3 spans 14 amino acids. CDR3 nucleotide sequence: TGTGCCAGCAGCTTGGGGCCGGGTTCCTACGAGCAGTACTTC. Translating it yields CASSLGPGSYEQYF.